Listed below are T cell receptor beta chains from one sample, sequenced in a study of monozygotic twins with cystic fibrosis. Here immunoSEQ multiplex PCR was the method, and the copy in TCRdb shows in-frame clones only, minus some. The sample carries about 32,000 clones, 92% recorded once. The sequenced sample consisted of blood. The receptors derive from a girl aged 2 to 9 with cystic fibrosis. Each CDR3 is given with its conserved first and last residue. The D gene is left open where the match is weak. Not all rows give a size; the values are once, few, many and, for expanded clones, a class.

J: TRBJ1-5
V: TRBV5-6
D: -
size: large
CDR3: CASSVTGQDNQPQHF
DNA: TGTGCCAGCAGCGTAACAGGGCAAGACAATCAGCCCCAGCATTTT

J: TRBJ2-7
V: TRBV5-1
D: TRBD1
size: -
CDR3: CASSLYDRGLPEQYF
DNA: TGCGCCAGCAGCTTGTACGACAGGGGGCTCCCCGAGCAGTACTTC

J: TRBJ1-1
V: TRBV4-1
D: -
size: -
CDR3: CASSHPGRQNTEAFF
DNA: TGCGCCAGCAGCCACCCGGGACGCCAGAACACTGAAGCTTTCTTT

J: TRBJ2-3
V: TRBV27
D: -
size: -
CDR3: CASRAPGSTDTQYF
DNA: TGTGCCAGCCGCGCCCCCGGGAGCACAGATACGCAGTATTTT

J: TRBJ2-1
V: TRBV30
D: TRBD1
size: -
CDR3: CAWSKWTGDEQFF
DNA: TGTGCCTGGAGTAAGTGGACAGGGGACGAGCAGTTCTTC

J: TRBJ1-4
V: TRBV7-9
D: -
size: -
CDR3: CASSSMGEGPKEKLFF
DNA: TGTGCCAGCAGCTCCATGGGAGAGGGACCGAAGGAAAAACTGTTTTTT

J: TRBJ1-6
V: TRBV2
D: -
size: -
CDR3: CASILTGLPLHF
DNA: TGTGCCAGCATTCTGACAGGACTACCCCTCCACTTT

J: TRBJ1-2
V: TRBV12-5
D: TRBD1
size: -
CDR3: CASGLGDRGLDGYTF
DNA: TGTGCTAGTGGTTTAGGGGACAGGGGGTTAGATGGCTACACCTTC

J: TRBJ1-1
V: TRBV28
D: -
size: -
CDR3: CASSLEGGLTEAFF
DNA: TGTGCCAGCAGTTTGGAGGGGGGGCTCACTGAAGCTTTCTTT

J: TRBJ1-1
V: TRBV14
D: -
size: -
CDR3: CASSQERALEAFF
DNA: TGTGCCAGCAGCCAAGAAAGAGCCCTAGAAGCTTTCTTT

J: TRBJ1-1
V: TRBV7-6
D: -
size: -
CDR3: CASSLAGGMNTEAFF
DNA: TGTGCCAGCAGCTTAGCGGGGGGGATGAACACTGAAGCTTTCTTT

J: TRBJ1-1
V: TRBV5-8
D: -
size: -
CDR3: CASSWGDLNTEAFF
DNA: TGTGCCAGCAGCTGGGGGGATTTGAACACTGAAGCTTTCTTT

J: TRBJ2-7
V: TRBV6-1
D: TRBD1
size: -
CDR3: CASSERDSSYEQYF
DNA: TGTGCCAGCAGTGAGAGGGACAGCTCCTACGAGCAGTACTTC

J: TRBJ1-4
V: TRBV5-1
D: -
size: -
CDR3: CASSFGIGNEKLFF
DNA: TGCGCCAGCAGCTTTGGTATCGGTAATGAAAAACTGTTTTTT

J: TRBJ2-1
V: TRBV28
D: -
size: -
CDR3: CASSQGSTSPFF
DNA: TGTGCCAGCAGCCAAGGGAGCACTAGCCCGTTCTTC

J: TRBJ2-7
V: TRBV7-2
D: -
size: -
CDR3: CASSPGQSYYEQYF
DNA: TGTGCCAGCAGCCCCGGGCAGAGCTACTACGAGCAGTACTTC

J: TRBJ1-6
V: TRBV14
D: -
size: -
CDR3: CASSRSRGDSNSPLHF
DNA: TGTGCCAGCAGCCGATCCCGGGGTGACAGCAATTCACCCCTCCACTTT

J: TRBJ1-1
V: TRBV6-6
D: -
size: once
CDR3: CASTTLGSRRTEAFF
DNA: TGTGCCAGCACCACCCTCGGCTCGCGACGTACTGAAGCTTTCTTT

J: TRBJ2-6
V: TRBV19
D: -
size: -
CDR3: CASSIGVSGANVLTF
DNA: TGTGCCAGTAGTATAGGGGTCTCTGGGGCCAACGTCCTGACTTTC

J: TRBJ1-1
V: TRBV6-6
D: TRBD1
size: -
CDR3: CASSYTGTVRTEAFF
DNA: TGTGCCAGCAGTTACACGGGGACAGTAAGAACTGAAGCTTTCTTT

J: TRBJ2-7
V: TRBV6-5
D: TRBD1
size: -
CDR3: CASSWGQGSSYEQYF
DNA: TGTGCCAGCAGTTGGGGACAGGGGTCTTCCTACGAGCAGTACTTC

J: TRBJ2-1
V: TRBV2
D: -
size: few
CDR3: CASSESPEYNEQFF
DNA: TGTGCCAGCAGTGAATCCCCGGAGTACAATGAGCAGTTCTTC

J: TRBJ2-5
V: TRBV7-2
D: TRBD1
size: -
CDR3: CASTTRTGLSQETQYF
DNA: TGTGCCAGCACCACCCGGACAGGGCTCTCCCAAGAGACCCAGTACTTC

J: TRBJ1-2
V: TRBV28
D: -
size: once
CDR3: CASRPQSANYGYTF
DNA: TGTGCCAGCAGACCACAGTCAGCTAACTATGGCTACACCTTC

J: TRBJ1-1
V: TRBV7-9
D: -
size: -
CDR3: CASSFTPTKRVNTEAFF
DNA: TGTGCCAGCAGCTTCACCCCAACAAAAAGGGTGAACACTGAAGCTTTCTTT

J: TRBJ1-2
V: TRBV27
D: -
size: -
CDR3: CASSRNLQGQHGYTF
DNA: TGTGCCAGCAGTCGGAACCTCCAAGGGCAACATGGCTACACCTTC

J: TRBJ2-7
V: TRBV5-6
D: TRBD1
size: -
CDR3: CASSGEDRSYEQYF
DNA: TGTGCCAGCAGCGGCGAGGACAGGAGCTACGAGCAGTACTTC

J: TRBJ1-1
V: TRBV11-2
D: TRBD1
size: -
CDR3: CASSLTGGTEAFF
DNA: TGTGCCAGCAGCCTAACAGGGGGCACTGAAGCTTTCTTT

J: TRBJ2-7
V: TRBV28
D: TRBD2
size: -
CDR3: CASSSGGSQLEQYF
DNA: TGTGCCAGCAGTTCCGGCGGGAGTCAGCTGGAGCAGTACTTC

J: TRBJ2-3
V: TRBV30
D: TRBD2
size: once
CDR3: CAWSPLAGSTDTQYF
DNA: TGTGCCTGGAGTCCTCTAGCGGGGTCCACAGATACGCAGTATTTT

J: TRBJ2-7
V: TRBV10-1
D: TRBD1
size: -
CDR3: CASSGTAPYEQYF
DNA: TGCGCCAGCAGCGGGACAGCGCCCTACGAGCAGTACTTC

J: TRBJ2-1
V: TRBV19
D: -
size: -
CDR3: CASSMDSQNNEQFF
DNA: TGTGCCAGTAGTATGGACAGTCAGAACAATGAGCAGTTCTTC